Below are 20 T cell receptor beta chains sequenced from a single sample in a study of beta chain features in type 1 diabetes. Expressed TCRB transcripts were sequenced because the entire RNA isolate underwent reverse transcription. The method was immunoSEQ multiplex PCR; TCRdb's version includes in-frame clones alone and lacks a portion of them. The sample holds about 230,000 clones, 16% seen once. These TCRs are of unknown antigen specificity. General observations from the study: People with Type 1 diabetes carried modestly yet significantly shorter TCRB CDR3s in all four CD4+ subsets.

The specimen sequenced was naive CD4+ T cells from blood. The source of these receptors is a man aged 25-45 years with type 1 diabetes.

The chain combines TRBV9 with TRBJ2-1; 9 bases align to TRBD2. The V segment lost 0 bases and the J segment 10 bases; nucleotides outside the gene matches: 2. CDR1 is SGDLS, CDR2 YYNGEE, per germline. The CDR3 totals 13 residues. CDR3 coding DNA: TGTGCCAGCAGCGTAGGACTAGCGGACGAGCAGTTCTTC. As protein: CASSVGLADEQFF.

The chain has TRBV29-1 and TRBJ1-1; TRBD1 agrees at 9 bases. The CDR3 extends over 12 amino acids. CDR1 and CDR2 from the germline V gene are SQVTM and ANQGSEA. The V gene end was trimmed by 4 bases and the J gene end by 3 bases; junction bases not matched to a gene: 0. CDR3 DNA sequence: TGCAGCGTTGGGGACAGGGACACTGAAGCTTTCTTT. Translation: CSVGDRDTEAFF.

The V gene is TRBV29-1, the J gene TRBJ2-6; D is unclear. The CDR3 consists of 15 residues. Germline V gene data show CDR1 as SQVTM and CDR2 as ANQGSEA. V dropped 7 bases and J dropped 0 bases, with 13 bases sitting between them. The CDR3 loop reads CSGVGSHSGANVLTF. CDR3 coding DNA: TGCAGCGGTGTGGGCAGCCACTCTGGGGCCAACGTCCTGACTTTC.

V and J are TRBV9 and TRBJ2-7; D gene ambiguous. With 4 bases removed from V and 3 bases from J, the gap between germline ends came to 14 bases. Germline V gives CDR1 SGDLS, CDR2 YYNGEE. The CDR3 runs to 14 residues. The CDR3 spells CASSPEDGDYEQYF. As DNA, the CDR3 is TGTGCCAGCAGCCCCGAGGACGGAGACTACGAGCAGTACTTC. Looking up the rest from reference TRBV9 and TRBJ2-7 gives the full variable domain: DSGVTQTPKHLITATGQRVTLRCSPRSGDLSVYWYQQSLDQGLQFLIQYYNGEERAKGNILERFSAQQFPDLHSELNLSSLELGDSALYFCASSPEDGDYEQYFGPGTRLTVT.

This clone was detected only a few times. V usage is TRBV28 and J usage is TRBJ2-7; D is possibly TRBD2 (5 bases). The CDR3 extends over 16 amino acids. With 1 base removed from V and 0 bases from J, the gap between germline ends came to 13 bases. Germline V gene sequence: CDR1 MDHEN, CDR2 SYDVKM. CDR3 DNA sequence: TGTGCCAGCAGTTTATCCTGGACTGGGAGCTCCTACGAGCAGTACTTC. Translated: CASSLSWTGSSYEQYF. Looking up the rest from reference TRBV28 and TRBJ2-7 gives the full variable domain: DVKVTQSSRYLVKRTGEKVFLECVQDMDHENMFWYRQDPGLGLRLIYFSYDVKMKEKGDIPEGYSVSREKKERFSLILESASTNQTSMYLCASSLSWTGSSYEQYFGPGTRLTVT.

The CDR3 sequence: CASSTGPAFNEQYF. Here the CDR3 DNA reads TGTGCCAGCAGCACCGGGCCAGCGTTCAACGAGCAGTACTTC. The chain joins TRBV4-2 to TRBJ2-7; D not certain. Trimming removed 5 bases at V and 5 bases at J, with 16 bases between. Germline CDR1 reads LGHNA; CDR2 reads YNFKEQ. The CDR3 spans 14 residues.

This rearrangement joins TRBV30 to TRBJ1-2; TRBD1 is a possible D gene (5 bases). Germline-derived CDR1 and CDR2 are GTSNPN and SVGIG (reference sequence). The CDR3 has 13 residues. V shed 3 bases and J shed 3 bases, with 11 bases lying between them. In nucleotides, the CDR3 is TGTGCCTGGAGAAGGGGACTGTACTATGGCTACACCTTC. This translates into CAWRRGLYYGYTF.

This clone occurred a few times. This chain joins TRBV11-2 and TRBJ2-1, with a weak D call TRBD2 (5 bases). This CDR3 is built from 13 residues. The germline V and J ends were trimmed by 4 bases and 6 bases, with 10 bases remaining between them. Germline assignment: CDR1 SGHAT and CDR2 FQNNGV. The CDR3 DNA reads TGTGCCAGCAGCTCTACTAGATCCAATGAGCAGTTCTTC. Protein: CASSSTRSNEQFF.

The J gene is TRBJ2-3, the V gene TRBV30; the D is unclear. CDR1 is GTSNPN and CDR2 is SVGIG in the germline V gene (reference sequence). Trimming pared 5 bases from V and 3 bases from J, leaving 15 bases between. The CDR3 length is 14 residues. CDR3 in DNA: TGTGCCTGGGCAAAAATTACTTTAACAGATACGCAGTATTTT. Encoded protein: CAWAKITLTDTQYF.

V and J are TRBV9 and TRBJ2-2; D call uncertain. CDR1 SGDLS and CDR2 YYNGEE come from the germline V gene. The CDR3 is made up of 13 amino acids. Trimming removed 4 bases at V and 5 bases at J, with 9 bases between. Here the CDR3 reads CASSLRSTGELFF. DNA of the CDR3: TGTGCCAGCAGCTTGCGCAGTACCGGGGAGCTGTTTTTT.

In its sample, this clone was seen a few times. The genes are TRBV11-2 and TRBJ2-4; D unresolved. Germline V gene data show CDR1 as SGHAT and CDR2 as FQNNGV. Trimming removed 1 base at V and 0 bases at J, with 10 bases between. CDR3 size: 16 residues. In DNA, the CDR3 is TGTGCCAGCAGCTTAGTGGCTAGTCTAGCCAAAAACATTCAGTACTTC. Translating gives CASSLVASLAKNIQYF. Drawing the rest from reference TRBV11-2 and TRBJ2-4, the complete variable domain is EAGVAQSPRYKIIEKRQSVAFWCNPISGHATLYWYQQILGQGPKLLIQFQNNGVVDDSQLPKDRFSAERLKGVDSTLKIQPAKLEDSAVYLCASSLVASLAKNIQYFGAGTRLSVL.

This clone was counted between two and nine times. V is TRBV25-1 and J is TRBJ1-1; D is possibly TRBD1 (6 bases). V was pared by 7 bases and J by 2 bases, with 14 bases between. Germline CDR1 is MGHDK and CDR2 is SYGVNS. The CDR3 is made up of 14 amino acids. The CDR3 sequence is CASTNGQPNTEAFF. For the CDR3, the DNA is TGTGCCAGCACTAATGGACAGCCAAACACTGAAGCTTTCTTT. Drawing the rest from reference TRBV25-1 and TRBJ1-1, the complete variable domain is EADIYQTPRYLVIGTGKKITLECSQTMGHDKMYWYQQDPGMELHLIHYSYGVNSTEKGDLSSESTVSRIRTEHFPLTLESARPSHTSQYLCASTNGQPNTEAFFGQGTRLTVV.

This clone was detected a few times. CDR3 nucleotides: TGTGCCAGTTCGATTCCAGGCTCCTACGAGCAGTACTTC. Encoded protein: CASSIPGSYEQYF. This chain connects TRBV6-1 to TRBJ2-7; D is undetermined. The ends were cut back, 9 bases at V and 0 bases at J, with 12 bases in the middle. Germline CDR1 MNHNS, CDR2 SASEGT. The length of the CDR3 is 13 residues.

The V and J genes are TRBV19 and TRBJ2-2; D gene ambiguous. Trimming cost V 3 bases and J 3 bases, with 8 bases left between them. The CDR3 covers 14 residues. From germline, CDR1 is LNHDA and CDR2 SQIVND (reference sequence). CDR3 nucleotides: TGTGCCAGTAGTATGACTCGGGACACCGGGGAGCTGTTTTTT. It is translated as CASSMTRDTGELFF.

This clone was observed a handful of times. The chain employs TRBV5-1 and TRBJ2-1, with D possibly being TRBD2 (6 bases). Trimming took off 0 bases at V and 0 bases at J, with 10 bases between the two ends. This CDR3 region has 16 residues. Germline lookup yields CDR1 SGHRS and CDR2 YFSETQ. DNA for the CDR3: TGCGCCAGCAGCTTGGCGGGGGATAGCTCCTACAATGAGCAGTTCTTC. Residues: CASSLAGDSSYNEQFF.

The rearrangement joins TRBV23-1 to TRBJ2-1; perhaps TRBD1 as D (5 bases). TRBV23-1 is classed as an ORF, of uncertain function. V was trimmed by 0 bases and J by 2 bases, leaving 11 bases between them. This CDR3 has 16 amino acids. The CDR3 coding sequence is TGCGCCAGCAGTCAATCGATGAAGGGGACCTACAATGAGCAGTTCTTC. Translated: CASSQSMKGTYNEQFF.

The chain carries TRBV18 and TRBJ2-5; D is undetermined. Germline loops: CDR1 KGHSH, CDR2 LQKENI. Trimming took off 5 bases at V and 2 bases at J, with 6 bases between the two ends. There are 12 residues in the CDR3. The CDR3 DNA reads TGTGCCAGCTCAGGACCACAAGAGACCCAGTACTTC. Protein product: CASSGPQETQYF.

This clone was picked up a small number of times. The V gene is TRBV30, the J gene TRBJ1-1; no definite D call. The CDR3 consists of 13 residues. Germline CDR1 reads GTSNPN; CDR2 reads SVGIG (reference sequence). Trimming cost V 1 base and J 4 bases, with 10 bases left between them. In DNA form, the CDR3 reads TGTGCCTGGAGTGATGCAGGCTTCACTGAAGCTTTCTTT. Translated: CAWSDAGFTEAFF.

This clone was detected only a few times. The gene calls are TRBV7-3 and TRBJ2-5; tentative D call: TRBD1 (5 bases). V lost 4 bases and J 4 bases, leaving 10 bases between the germline ends. Germline CDR1 reads SGHTA; CDR2 reads FQGTGA. The CDR3 spans 13 residues. Here the CDR3 DNA reads TGTGCCAGCAGCTCAGGGTGGGGAGAGACCCAGTACTTC. The encoded protein is CASSSGWGETQYF.

V usage is TRBV19 and J usage is TRBJ2-5; no reliable D call. Trimming cost V 0 bases and J 2 bases, with 7 bases left between them. The CDR3 totals 14 residues. Germline loops: CDR1 LNHDA, CDR2 SQIVND (reference sequence). The CDR3 DNA reads TGTGCCAGTAGTATAGAAAAACAGCAAGAGACCCAGTACTTC. Translating gives CASSIEKQQETQYF.